The rows below give T cell receptor beta chains drawn from one sample of a study of neoadjuvant anti-PD-1 for oral cavity cancer. The assay was immunoSEQ multiplex PCR, and TCRdb's table has in-frame clones only and misses some. The repertoire holds about 72,000 clones, with roughly 84% as singletons. The material sequenced was PBMCs, taken after nivolumab (anti-PD-1) treatment. Receptors were obtained from a person between 35 and 79 years old with oral cavity squamous cell carcinoma. The CDR3 runs from the conserved cysteine through the conserved F or W. Fields, in order: D gene, clone size, J gene, V gene, CDR3 protein, CDR3 DNA. The D gene is left open where the match is weak. Rows may omit the clone size; those that give it use once, few, many or a size class.

- - TRBJ1-2 TRBV6-5 CAIGRAGYGYTF TGTGCCATTGGGAGGGCTGGCTATGGCTACACCTTC
TRBD2 - TRBJ2-3 TRBV30 CAWNLAARTDTQYF TGTGCCTGGAACCTAGCGGCCCGCACAGATACGCAGTATTTT
- - TRBJ2-1 TRBV11-3 CASSLDPNEQFF TGTGCCAGCAGCTTAGACCCCAATGAGCAGTTCTTC
- - TRBJ2-2 TRBV19 CASTLAYKANTGELFF TGTGCCAGTACCCTCGCCTACAAGGCGAACACCGGGGAGCTGTTTTTT
TRBD1 - TRBJ2-3 TRBV9 CASSVPLGQGYTDTQYF TGTGCCAGCAGCGTGCCCCTGGGACAGGGATACACAGATACGCAGTATTTT
- - TRBJ1-2 TRBV30 CAWSNSDAGPRNYGYTF TGTGCCTGGAGTAATTCGGACGCTGGGCCAAGAAACTATGGCTACACCTTC
- - TRBJ1-2 TRBV30 CAWTRGGPPYGYTF TGTGCCTGGACTAGGGGAGGCCCCCCCTATGGCTACACCTTC
- - TRBJ2-7 TRBV28 CASSGIGLPHYEQYF TGTGCCAGCAGTGGTATAGGACTACCCCACTACGAGCAGTACTTC
TRBD1 - TRBJ1-2 TRBV19 CASTPGTGTPGYGYTF TGTGCCAGTACCCCCGGGACAGGGACCCCCGGCTATGGCTACACCTTC
- - TRBJ2-2 TRBV6-6 CASSRVGGALGELFF TGTGCCAGCAGTCGGGTGGGGGGAGCCCTCGGGGAGCTGTTTTTT
TRBD1 - TRBJ2-1 TRBV5-1 CASSLERQGDNEQFF TGCGCCAGCAGCTTGGAAAGGCAGGGGGACAATGAGCAGTTCTTC
- - TRBJ1-5 TRBV6-5 CASRGHVDQPQHF TGTGCCAGCAGGGGACATGTAGATCAGCCCCAGCATTTT
TRBD1 - TRBJ2-7 TRBV28 CASRFTSPGQTDYEQYF TGTGCCAGCAGGTTTACCTCACCGGGACAGACCGACTACGAGCAGTACTTC
- - TRBJ2-3 TRBV10-3 CATSRGTDLDTQYF TGTGCCACATCAAGGGGCACGGACTTAGATACGCAGTATTTT
- - TRBJ1-4 TRBV2 CASSGGTTNEKLFF TGTGCCAGCAGTGGAGGGACGACTAATGAAAAACTGTTTTTT
- - TRBJ2-5 TRBV5-4 CASSLVEETQYF TGTGCCAGCAGCTTGGTGGAAGAGACCCAGTACTTC
- - TRBJ2-3 TRBV7-7 CASSLTGVNTDTQYF TGTGCTAGCAGCTTGACGGGAGTCAACACAGATACGCAGTATTTT
TRBD1 - TRBJ2-2 TRBV4-1 CASSPNSGTANTGELFF TGCGCCAGCAGCCCTAACTCCGGGACAGCGAACACCGGGGAGCTGTTTTTT
- - TRBJ1-5 TRBV25-1 CASSEGNQPQHF TGTGCCAGCAGTGAGGGGAATCAGCCCCAGCATTTT
TRBD1 once TRBJ1-2 TRBV4-1 CASSLDRGSGYTF TGCGCCAGCAGCCTGGACAGGGGCTCTGGCTACACCTTC
TRBD2 - TRBJ2-1 TRBV10-3 CAISESGSGRKEQFF TGTGCCATCAGTGAGTCAGGTAGCGGGAGGAAGGAGCAGTTCTTC
TRBD1 - TRBJ1-2 TRBV28 CASRGAGAGGGYGYTF TGTGCCAGCAGAGGGGCCGGGGCAGGGGGCGGGTATGGCTACACCTTC
- many TRBJ2-2 TRBV5-4 CASSRDSGGTGELFF TGTGCCAGCAGCAGAGACTCCGGGGGCACCGGGGAGCTGTTTTTT
- - TRBJ2-7 TRBV2 CASSVIPRTDYEQYF TGTGCCAGCAGTGTAATCCCAAGGACGGATTACGAGCAGTACTTC
TRBD2 - TRBJ2-1 TRBV30 CAWSAGLAGAYNEQFF TGTGCCTGGAGTGCAGGACTAGCGGGAGCCTACAATGAGCAGTTCTTC
- - TRBJ1-2 TRBV10-3 CAISGSRDNNGYTF TGTGCCATCAGTGGATCGCGGGACAATAATGGCTACACCTTC
- - TRBJ2-3 TRBV29-1 CSVDMGTDTQYF TGCAGCGTTGATATGGGGACAGATACGCAGTATTTT
- few TRBJ2-2 TRBV6-5 CASSYVRGNTGELFF TGTGCCAGCAGTTACGTCCGGGGTAACACCGGGGAGCTGTTTTTT
- - TRBJ1-3 TRBV5-8 CASCPRAVSGNTIYF TGTGCCAGCTGCCCCAGGGCCGTCTCTGGAAACACCATATATTTT
- - TRBJ2-6 TRBV27 CASSLALSGANVLTF TGTGCCAGCAGTTTAGCTCTCTCTGGGGCCAACGTCCTGACTTTC
- - TRBJ2-5 TRBV5-1 CASSLNQETQYF TGCGCCAGCAGCCTAAACCAAGAGACCCAGTACTTC
TRBD1 - TRBJ1-5 TRBV5-8 CASSDPGQGNQPQHF TGTGCCAGCAGCGATCCGGGACAGGGCAATCAGCCCCAGCATTTT
TRBD2 - TRBJ2-1 TRBV4-1 CASSRLSSGINEQFF TGCGCCAGCAGCCGCCTTTCTAGCGGGATCAATGAGCAGTTCTTC
TRBD1 - TRBJ2-7 TRBV7-9 CASSSGQGKHEQYF TGTGCCAGCAGCTCCGGACAGGGAAAACACGAGCAGTACTTC
- - TRBJ1-1 TRBV19 CASSMALDLNTEAFF TGTGCCAGTAGTATGGCCCTCGACCTGAACACTGAAGCTTTCTTT
TRBD2 - TRBJ2-7 TRBV4-1 CASSRGTSGSEQYF TGCGCCAGCAGCCGCGGGACTAGCGGGAGCGAGCAGTACTTC
TRBD1 - TRBJ2-7 TRBV28 CASRVGTGGGSSSYEQYF TGTGCCAGCAGGGTCGGGACAGGGGGAGGTTCGAGCTCCTACGAGCAGTACTTC
TRBD2 - TRBJ2-1 TRBV7-9 CASSLGLADYNEQFF TGTGCCAGCAGCTTAGGTCTAGCGGATTACAATGAGCAGTTCTTC
- few TRBJ1-5 TRBV19 CASLNQPQHF TGTGCCAGTCTAAATCAGCCCCAGCATTTT
- - TRBJ2-7 TRBV9 CASSVGAETPPYEQYF TGTGCCAGCAGCGTAGGAGCGGAGACCCCCCCCTACGAGCAGTACTTC
- - TRBJ2-1 TRBV7-9 CASSPKSDEQFF TGTGCCAGCAGCCCCAAGTCGGATGAGCAGTTCTTC
- - TRBJ1-1 TRBV28 CASRQVTEAFF TGTGCCAGCAGACAGGTGACTGAAGCTTTCTTT
- - TRBJ2-2 TRBV5-1 CASSLSATNTGELFF TGCGCCAGCAGCTTGTCGGCCACGAACACCGGGGAGCTGTTTTTT
TRBD2 - TRBJ2-3 TRBV9 CASSGSGVHTDTQYF TGTGCCAGCAGCGGCAGCGGGGTCCACACAGATACGCAGTATTTT
- - TRBJ1-1 TRBV7-9 CASSLVGPEAFF TGTGCCAGCAGCTTAGTCGGCCCTGAAGCTTTCTTT
- - TRBJ2-7 TRBV28 CASSRKDTMSREQYF TGTGCCAGCAGTAGAAAGGACACCATGTCCCGTGAGCAGTACTTC
TRBD2 once TRBJ2-3 TRBV5-1 CASSAGTSVADTQYF TGCGCCAGCAGCGCCGGGACTAGCGTGGCAGATACGCAGTATTTT
TRBD2 - TRBJ2-7 TRBV9 CASSVGSGSYEQYF TGTGCCAGCAGCGTGGGTAGCGGGAGCTACGAGCAGTACTTC
- - TRBJ2-3 TRBV5-1 CASRQEGAVAADTQYF TGCGCCAGCAGGCAGGAGGGAGCGGTGGCGGCAGATACGCAGTATTTT
- - TRBJ2-7 TRBV7-9 CASSPLLGATEQYF TGTGCCAGCAGCCCCCTCTTGGGGGCTACGGAGCAGTACTTC
- - TRBJ2-7 TRBV6-1 CASTRGYEQYF TGTGCCAGCACGCGGGGCTACGAGCAGTACTTC
- - TRBJ2-7 TRBV6-6 CASSTQQGDSYEQYF TGTGCCAGCAGTACCCAACAGGGAGATTCCTACGAGCAGTACTTC
TRBD1 - TRBJ2-1 TRBV19 CASSIPLTGMYNEQFF TGTGCCAGTAGTATACCGCTGACAGGGATGTACAATGAGCAGTTCTTC